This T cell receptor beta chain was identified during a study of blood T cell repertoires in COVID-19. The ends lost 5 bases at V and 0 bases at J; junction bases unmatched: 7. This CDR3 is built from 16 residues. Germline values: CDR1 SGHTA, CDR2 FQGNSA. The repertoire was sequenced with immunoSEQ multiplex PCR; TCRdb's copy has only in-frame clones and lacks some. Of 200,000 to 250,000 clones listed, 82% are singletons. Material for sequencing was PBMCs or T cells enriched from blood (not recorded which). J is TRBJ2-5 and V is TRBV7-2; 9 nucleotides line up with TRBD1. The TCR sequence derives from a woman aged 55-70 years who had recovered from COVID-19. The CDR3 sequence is CASSLGDRAYQETQYF. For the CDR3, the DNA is TGTGCCAGCAGCCTCGGGGACAGGGCGTACCAAGAGACCCAGTACTTC.